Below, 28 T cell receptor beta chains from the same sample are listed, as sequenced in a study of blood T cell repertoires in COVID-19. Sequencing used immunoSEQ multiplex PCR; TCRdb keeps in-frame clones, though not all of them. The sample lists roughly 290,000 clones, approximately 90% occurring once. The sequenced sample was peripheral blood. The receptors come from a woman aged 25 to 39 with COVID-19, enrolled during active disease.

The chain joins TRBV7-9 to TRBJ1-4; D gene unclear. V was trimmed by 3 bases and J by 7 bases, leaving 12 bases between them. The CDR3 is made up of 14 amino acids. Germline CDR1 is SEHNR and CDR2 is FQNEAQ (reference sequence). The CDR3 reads CASSFRGRSEKLFF. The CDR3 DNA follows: TGTGCCAGCAGCTTCAGAGGGCGTTCTGAAAAACTGTTTTTT.

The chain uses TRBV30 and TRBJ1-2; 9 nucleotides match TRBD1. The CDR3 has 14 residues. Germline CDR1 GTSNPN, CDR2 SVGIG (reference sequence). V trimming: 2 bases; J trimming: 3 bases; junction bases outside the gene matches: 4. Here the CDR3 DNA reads TGTGCCTGGAGTAGGGACAGGGCCCACTATGGCTACACCTTC. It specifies CAWSRDRAHYGYTF.

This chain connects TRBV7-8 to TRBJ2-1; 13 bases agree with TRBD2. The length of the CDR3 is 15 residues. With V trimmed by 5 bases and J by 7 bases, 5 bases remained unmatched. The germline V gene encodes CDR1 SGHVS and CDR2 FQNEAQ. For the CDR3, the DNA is TGTGCCAGCAGCCCCCGGACTAGCGGGAGAAATGAGCAGTTCTTC. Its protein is CASSPRTSGRNEQFF.

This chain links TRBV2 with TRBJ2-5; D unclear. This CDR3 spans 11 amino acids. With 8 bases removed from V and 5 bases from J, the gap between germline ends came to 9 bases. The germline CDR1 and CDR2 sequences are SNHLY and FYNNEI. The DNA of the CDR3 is TGTGCCAGCTCCCCTGCGGAGACCCAGTACTTC. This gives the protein CASSPAETQYF.

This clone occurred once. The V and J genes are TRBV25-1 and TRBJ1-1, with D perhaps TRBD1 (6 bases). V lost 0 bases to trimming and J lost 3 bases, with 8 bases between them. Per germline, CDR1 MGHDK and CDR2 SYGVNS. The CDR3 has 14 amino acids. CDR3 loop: CASSEYRGDTEAFF. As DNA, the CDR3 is TGTGCCAGCAGTGAATACAGGGGAGACACTGAAGCTTTCTTT.

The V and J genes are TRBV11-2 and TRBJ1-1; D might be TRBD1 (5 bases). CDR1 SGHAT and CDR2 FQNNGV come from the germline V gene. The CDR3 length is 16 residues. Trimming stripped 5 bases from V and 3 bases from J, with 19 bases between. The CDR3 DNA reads TGTGCCAGCAGCATTAGATTTACAGGCACTTACACTGAAGCTTTCTTT. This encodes CASSIRFTGTYTEAFF.

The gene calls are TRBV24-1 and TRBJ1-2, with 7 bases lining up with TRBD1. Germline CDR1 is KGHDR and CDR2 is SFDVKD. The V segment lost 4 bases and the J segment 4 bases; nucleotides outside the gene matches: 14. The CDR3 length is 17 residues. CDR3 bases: TGTGCCACCAGTGACCACCTAGGGGGCCCAGGTGCCTATGGCTACACCTTC. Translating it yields CATSDHLGGPGAYGYTF.

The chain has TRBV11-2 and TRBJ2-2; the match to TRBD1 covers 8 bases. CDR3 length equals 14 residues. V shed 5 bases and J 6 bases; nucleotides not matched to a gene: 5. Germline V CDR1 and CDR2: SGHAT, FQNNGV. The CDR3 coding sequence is TGTGCCAGCAGCATCTTACAGGGGGCCGGGGAGCTGTTTTTT. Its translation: CASSILQGAGELFF.

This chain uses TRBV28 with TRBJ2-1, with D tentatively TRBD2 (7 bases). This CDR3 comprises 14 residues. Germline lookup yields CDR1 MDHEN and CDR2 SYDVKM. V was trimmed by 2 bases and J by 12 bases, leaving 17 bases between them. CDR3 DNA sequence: TGTGCCAGCAGTTTAAGGGGGGGCCACGAGAGGCAGTTCTTC. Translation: CASSLRGGHERQFF.

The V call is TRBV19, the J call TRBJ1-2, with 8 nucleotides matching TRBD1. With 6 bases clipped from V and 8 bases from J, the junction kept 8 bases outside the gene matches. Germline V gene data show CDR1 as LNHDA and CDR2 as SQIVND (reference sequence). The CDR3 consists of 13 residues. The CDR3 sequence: CASRPDRVVGYTF. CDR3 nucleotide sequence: TGTGCCAGTAGACCGGACAGGGTCGTCGGCTACACCTTC.

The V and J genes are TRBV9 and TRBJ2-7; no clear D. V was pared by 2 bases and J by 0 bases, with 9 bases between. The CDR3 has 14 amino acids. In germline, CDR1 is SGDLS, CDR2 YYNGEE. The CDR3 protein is CASSVAVSSYEQYF. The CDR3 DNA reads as TGTGCCAGCAGCGTTGCGGTGAGCTCCTACGAGCAGTACTTC.

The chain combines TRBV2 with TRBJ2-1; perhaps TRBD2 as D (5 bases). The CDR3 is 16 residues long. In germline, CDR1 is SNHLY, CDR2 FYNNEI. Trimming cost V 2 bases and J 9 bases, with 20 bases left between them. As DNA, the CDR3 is TGTGCCAGCAGTGAACTAGCTAGCCGAATTTCGGGTGAGCAGTTCTTC. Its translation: CASSELASRISGEQFF.

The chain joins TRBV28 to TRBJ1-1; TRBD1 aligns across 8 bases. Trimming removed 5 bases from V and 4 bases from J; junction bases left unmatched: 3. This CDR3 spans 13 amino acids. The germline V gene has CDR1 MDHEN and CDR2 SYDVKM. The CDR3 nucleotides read TGTGCCAGCAGTCATACAGGGGGCACTGAAGCTTTCTTT. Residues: CASSHTGGTEAFF.

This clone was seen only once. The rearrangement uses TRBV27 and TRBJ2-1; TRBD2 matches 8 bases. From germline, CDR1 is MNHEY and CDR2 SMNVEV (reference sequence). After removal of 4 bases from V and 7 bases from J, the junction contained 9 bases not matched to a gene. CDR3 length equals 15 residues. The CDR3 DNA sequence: TGTGCCAGCAGTTCTGGTACTAGCGGTGTGAATGAGCAGTTCTTC. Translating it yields CASSSGTSGVNEQFF.

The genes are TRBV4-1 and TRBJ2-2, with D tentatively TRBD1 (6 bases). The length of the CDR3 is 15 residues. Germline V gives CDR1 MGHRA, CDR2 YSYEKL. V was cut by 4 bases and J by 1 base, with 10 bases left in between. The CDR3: CASSLRTENTGELFF. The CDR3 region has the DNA TGCGCCAGCAGCCTACGGACAGAGAACACCGGGGAGCTGTTTTTT.

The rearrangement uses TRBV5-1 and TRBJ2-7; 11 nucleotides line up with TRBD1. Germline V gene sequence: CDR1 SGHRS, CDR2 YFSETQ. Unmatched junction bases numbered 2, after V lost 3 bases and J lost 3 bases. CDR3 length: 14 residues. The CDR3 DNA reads TGCGCCAGCAGCTCCGGGACAGGGGGCTACGAGCAGTACTTC. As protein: CASSSGTGGYEQYF.

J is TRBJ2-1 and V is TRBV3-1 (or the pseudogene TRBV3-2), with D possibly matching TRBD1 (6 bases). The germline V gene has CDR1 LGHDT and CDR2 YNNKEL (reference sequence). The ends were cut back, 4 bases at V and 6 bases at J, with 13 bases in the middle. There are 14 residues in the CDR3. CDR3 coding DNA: TGTGCCAGCAGCCGGGGGACAACCATCAATGAGCAGTTCTTC. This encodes CASSRGTTINEQFF.

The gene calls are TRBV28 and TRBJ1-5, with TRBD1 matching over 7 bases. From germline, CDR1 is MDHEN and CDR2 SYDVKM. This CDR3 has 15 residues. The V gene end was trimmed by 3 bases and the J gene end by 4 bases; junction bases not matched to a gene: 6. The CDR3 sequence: CASSFPGGTNQPQHF. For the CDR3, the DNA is TGTGCCAGCAGTTTCCCAGGGGGTACTAATCAGCCCCAGCATTTT.

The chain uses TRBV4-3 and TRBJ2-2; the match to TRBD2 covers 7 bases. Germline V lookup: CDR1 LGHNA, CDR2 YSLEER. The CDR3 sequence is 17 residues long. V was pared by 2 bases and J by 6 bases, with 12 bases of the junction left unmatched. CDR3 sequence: CASSQNRGLSLSGELFF. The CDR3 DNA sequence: TGCGCCAGCAGCCAAAACCGGGGACTATCACTATCCGGGGAGCTGTTTTTT.

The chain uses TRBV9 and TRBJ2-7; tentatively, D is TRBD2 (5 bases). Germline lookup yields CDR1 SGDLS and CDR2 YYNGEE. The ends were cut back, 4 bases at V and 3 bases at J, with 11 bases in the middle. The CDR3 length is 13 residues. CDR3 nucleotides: TGTGCCAGCAGCCCTCGTCGGGACTACGAGCAGTACTTC. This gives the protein CASSPRRDYEQYF.

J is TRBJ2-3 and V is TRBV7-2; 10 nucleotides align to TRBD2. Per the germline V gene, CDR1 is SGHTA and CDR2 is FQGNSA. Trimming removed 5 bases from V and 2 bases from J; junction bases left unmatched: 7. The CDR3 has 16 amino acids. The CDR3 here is CASSGPSGSPTDTQYF. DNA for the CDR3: TGTGCCAGCAGCGGCCCTAGCGGGAGTCCCACAGATACGCAGTATTTT. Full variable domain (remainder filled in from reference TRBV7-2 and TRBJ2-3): GAGVSQSPSNKVTEKGKDVELRCDPISGHTALYWYRQSLGQGLEFLIYFQGNSAPDKSGLPSDRFSAERTGGSVSTLTIQRTQQEDSAVYLCASSGPSGSPTDTQYFGPGTRLTVL.

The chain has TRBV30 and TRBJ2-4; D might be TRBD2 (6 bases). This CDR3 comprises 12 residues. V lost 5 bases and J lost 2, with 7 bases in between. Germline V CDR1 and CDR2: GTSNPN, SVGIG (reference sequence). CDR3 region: CAWGDSKNIQYF. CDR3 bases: TGTGCCTGGGGGGACTCCAAAAACATTCAGTACTTC. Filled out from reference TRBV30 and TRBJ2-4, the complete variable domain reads SQTIHQWPATLVQPVGSPLSLECTVEGTSNPNLYWYRQAAGRGLQLLFYSVGIGQISSEVPQNLSASRPQDRQFILSSKKLLLSDSGFYLCAWGDSKNIQYFGAGTRLSVL.

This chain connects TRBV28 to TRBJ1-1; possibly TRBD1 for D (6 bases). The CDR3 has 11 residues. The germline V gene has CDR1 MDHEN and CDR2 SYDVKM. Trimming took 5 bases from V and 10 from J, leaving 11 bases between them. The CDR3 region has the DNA TGTGCCAGCAGTCGACAGGCTGCAGCTTTCTTT. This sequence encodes CASSRQAAAFF.

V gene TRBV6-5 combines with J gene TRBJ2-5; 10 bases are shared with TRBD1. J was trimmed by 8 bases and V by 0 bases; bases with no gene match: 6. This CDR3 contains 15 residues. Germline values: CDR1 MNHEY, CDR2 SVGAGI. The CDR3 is CASSYSGQGWATQYF. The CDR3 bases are TGTGCCAGCAGTTACTCGGGACAGGGGTGGGCAACCCAGTACTTC.

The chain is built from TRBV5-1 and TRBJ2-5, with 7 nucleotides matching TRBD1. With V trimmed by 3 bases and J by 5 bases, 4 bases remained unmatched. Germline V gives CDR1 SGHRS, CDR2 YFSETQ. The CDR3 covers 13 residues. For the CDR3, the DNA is TGCGCCAGCAGCTACGACAGGGCCGAGACCCAGTACTTC. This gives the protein CASSYDRAETQYF.

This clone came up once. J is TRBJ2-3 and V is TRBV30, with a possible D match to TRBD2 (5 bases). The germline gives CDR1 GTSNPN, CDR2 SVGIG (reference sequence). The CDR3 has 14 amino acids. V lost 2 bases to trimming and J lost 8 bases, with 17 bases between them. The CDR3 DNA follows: TGTGCCTGGAGTAGGGATACAACCCGGGGTACGCAGTATTTT. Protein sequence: CAWSRDTTRGTQYF.

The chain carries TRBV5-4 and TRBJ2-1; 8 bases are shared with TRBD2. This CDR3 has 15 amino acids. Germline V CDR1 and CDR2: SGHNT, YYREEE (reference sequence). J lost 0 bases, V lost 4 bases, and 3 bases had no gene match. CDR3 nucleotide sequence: TGTGCCAGCAGCCCAAGCGGGAGCTCCTACAATGAGCAGTTCTTC. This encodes CASSPSGSSYNEQFF.

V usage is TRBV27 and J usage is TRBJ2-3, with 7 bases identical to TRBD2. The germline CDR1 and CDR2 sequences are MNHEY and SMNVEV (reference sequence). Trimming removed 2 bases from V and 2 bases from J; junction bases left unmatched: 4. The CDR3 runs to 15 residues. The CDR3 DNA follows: TGTGCCAGCAGTTTACGGGGGGTTGCCACAGATACGCAGTATTTT. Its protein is CASSLRGVATDTQYF.